The rows below give T cell receptor beta chains drawn from one sample of a study of CD8 T cells in ankylosing spondylitis. TCRdb reprocessed the 5' RACE reads via MiXCR and lists one record per CDR3 protein. The sample includes roughly 300,000 distinct CDR3 sequences, roughly 8% of them seen just once. Sequencing was carried out using blood, either unsorted or a sorted T cell fraction (not recorded which). The receptors derive from a male donor with ankylosing spondylitis. Both conserved end residues are part of each CDR3. D genes are given only for firm matches. The size entry is marked missing in some rows and otherwise reads once, few, many or a size class.

D gene	V gene	clone size	J gene	CDR3 DNA	CDR3 protein
-	TRBV4-1	-	TRBJ2-7	TGCGCCAGCAGCCGTACGAGTGGGGGCAGGACCCCTCACGAGCAGTACTTC	CASSRTSGGRTPHEQYF
-	TRBV4-2	-	TRBJ2-5	TGTGCCACCCAAGGGGACTTCCAAGAGACCCAGTACTTC	CATQGDFQETQYF
-	TRBV12-5	-	TRBJ2-5	TGTGCTAGTGGTTTCGGCTCAGCCCGACAAGAGACCCAGTACTTC	CASGFGSARQETQYF
-	TRBV19	-	TRBJ2-5	TGTGCCAGTAGGGCGACAGGGAGGCTGGAGACCCAGTACTTC	CASRATGRLETQYF
TRBD1	TRBV12-3/TRBV12-4	many	TRBJ1-5	TGTGCCAGCAGCCCCGGGGCAGGGGGCCTTCAGCCCCAGCATTTT	CASSPGAGGLQPQHF
-	TRBV25-1	many	TRBJ2-1	TGTGCCAGCAGTGCCCAGGGTCGGAATGAGCAGTTCTTC	CASSAQGRNEQFF
TRBD2	TRBV3-1	-	TRBJ2-1	TGTGCCAGCGGCGCCCGGGGGGGCGGGTATCGCGGCGAGCAGTTCTTC	CASGARGGGYRGEQFF
-	TRBV7-7	few	TRBJ2-1	TGTGCTAGCAGCTTTGGGGGAGCGGCTTACAATGAGCAGTTCTTC	CASSFGGAAYNEQFF
TRBD2	TRBV27	-	TRBJ2-1	TGTGCCAGCAGTATACGGGAGGGTAATGAGCAGTTCTTC	CASSIREGNEQFF
-	TRBV5-6	-	TRBJ2-5	TGTGCCAGCAGCTTGTTCCTGACAGATCAAGAGACCCAGTACTTC	CASSLFLTDQETQYF
-	TRBV7-8	many	TRBJ2-2	TGTGCCAGCAAAGTCGGGCAGGGCAACACCGGGGAGCTGTTTTTT	CASKVGQGNTGELFF
-	TRBV30	few	TRBJ1-2	TGTGCCTGGAGTGTACGAGACCCCCGCCTTGGGTATGGCTACACCTTC	CAWSVRDPRLGYGYTF
TRBD2	TRBV29-1	many	TRBJ2-2	TGCAGCGCCAAGGGAGGGATCGCGAACACCGGGGAGCTGTTTTTT	CSAKGGIANTGELFF
TRBD1	TRBV11-2	-	TRBJ2-5	TGTGCCAGCGGCCCTCCGGGACAGCAAGAGACCCAGTACTTC	CASGPPGQQETQYF
-	TRBV4-1	few	TRBJ2-2	TGCGCCAGCAGCCACTCCGGCAGATCTTTGAACACCGGGGAGCTGTTTTTT	CASSHSGRSLNTGELFF
-	TRBV7-3	-	TRBJ1-2	TGTGCCAGCAGCCCAAGTGGGGGCTATGGCTACACCTTC	CASSPSGGYGYTF
TRBD2	TRBV7-9	-	TRBJ2-3	TGTGCCAGCAGCAGAGGAAGCGGGACTTTTTCCACAGATACGCAGTATTTT	CASSRGSGTFSTDTQYF
-	TRBV7-8	-	TRBJ2-2	TGTGCCAGCAGCTTGGGCCCGCCGGGGACCGGGGAGCTGTTTTTT	CASSLGPPGTGELFF
TRBD2	TRBV5-1	many	TRBJ2-2	TGCGCCAGCAGCTTGGCCGCCGGGACTAGTGGAACCGGGGAGCTGTTTTTT	CASSLAAGTSGTGELFF
-	TRBV6-1	few	TRBJ2-7	TGTGCCAGCAGTGGGATTCACATGAGACAACCGACGGAGTTCCAGCAGTACTTC	CASSGIHMRQPTEFQQYF
-	TRBV20-1	-	TRBJ2-7	TGCAGTGCTGGTCCCGGGACAAGAGGCTACGAGCAGTACTTC	CSAGPGTRGYEQYF
-	TRBV10-3	-	TRBJ2-5	TGTGCCATCAGTGACGGGGCACAAGGCGGGACCCAGTACTTC	CAISDGAQGGTQYF
-	TRBV24-1	-	TRBJ2-7	TGTGCCACCAGTGGAAAGCGAACCCCCTACGAGCAGTACTTC	CATSGKRTPYEQYF
TRBD2	TRBV5-1	few	TRBJ2-1	TGCGCCAGCAGTCCTGTCTTCGCGGGAGCATTCAGCAATGAGCAGTTCTTC	CASSPVFAGAFSNEQFF
-	TRBV2	few	TRBJ2-5	TGTGCCAGCATTACCGGGCCCAACCAAGAGACCCAGTACTTC	CASITGPNQETQYF
-	TRBV5-1	-	TRBJ1-6	TGCGCCAGCACCATTAGACCAACACCGACGGATTCACCCCTCCACTTT	CASTIRPTPTDSPLHF
TRBD2	TRBV5-1	many	TRBJ2-1	TGCGCCAGCAGCTTGCGACTAGCGGGAGTCAATGAGCAGTTCTTC	CASSLRLAGVNEQFF
-	TRBV5-1	-	TRBJ2-2	TGCGCCAGCAGCTCCGGAGTGGACGCCGGGGAGCTGTTTTTT	CASSSGVDAGELFF
-	TRBV5-1	-	TRBJ2-5	TGCGCCAGCAGCAAACCGGGGGACGGAGAGACCCAGTACTTC	CASSKPGDGETQYF
TRBD1	TRBV20-1	few	TRBJ2-7	TGCAGTAAGCAACTCAGTACAGGGGGTCCCTACGAGCAGTACTTC	CSKQLSTGGPYEQYF
TRBD1	TRBV19	few	TRBJ1-5	TGTGCCAGTAGTGAAGCTCCGGGACAGGGAAGCAATCAGCCCCAGCATTTT	CASSEAPGQGSNQPQHF
-	TRBV6-1	-	TRBJ1-5	TGTGCCAGCAGGGCCGGGACTCACCTGGGACAGCCCCAGCATTTT	CASRAGTHLGQPQHF
TRBD2	TRBV6-1	few	TRBJ2-3	TGTGCCAGCGTCCTCGGACTAGCGGGTTCCTCAGATACGCAGTATTTT	CASVLGLAGSSDTQYF
-	TRBV18	-	TRBJ2-6	TGTGCCAGCTCACCAACCCTGGACCCATCTGGGGCCAACGTCCTGACTTTC	CASSPTLDPSGANVLTF
-	TRBV29-1	-	TRBJ2-5	TGCAGCGTTGAGAGTTGGCTAGGGGGGGAGACCCAGTACTTC	CSVESWLGGETQYF
TRBD2	TRBV12-3/TRBV12-4	few	TRBJ2-3	TGTGCCAGCAGCCCCCGGGTTAGCGGGAGCGGGGATACGCAGTATTTT	CASSPRVSGSGDTQYF
TRBD2	TRBV4-3	-	TRBJ2-7	TGCGCCAGCAGCCATCGTAGCGGGAGGGCCCACGAGCAGTACTTC	CASSHRSGRAHEQYF